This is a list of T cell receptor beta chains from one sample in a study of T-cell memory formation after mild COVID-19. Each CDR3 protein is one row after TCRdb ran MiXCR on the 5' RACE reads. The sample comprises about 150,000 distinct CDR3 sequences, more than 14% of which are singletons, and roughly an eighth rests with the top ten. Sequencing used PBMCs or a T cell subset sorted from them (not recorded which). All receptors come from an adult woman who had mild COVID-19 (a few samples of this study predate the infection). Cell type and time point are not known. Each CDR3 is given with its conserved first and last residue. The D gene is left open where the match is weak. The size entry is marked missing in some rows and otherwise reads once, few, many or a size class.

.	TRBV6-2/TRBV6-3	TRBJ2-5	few	CASKESPRETQYF	TGTGCCAGCAAAGAGAGTCCGAGAGAGACCCAGTACTTC
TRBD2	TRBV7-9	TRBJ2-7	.	CASSLGSGGFYEQYF	TGTGCCAGCAGCTTAGGTAGCGGGGGTTTCTACGAGCAGTACTTC
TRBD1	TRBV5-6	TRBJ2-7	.	CASRLDRGSYEQYF	TGTGCCAGCAGGTTGGACAGGGGAAGCTACGAGCAGTACTTC
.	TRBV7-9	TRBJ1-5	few	CASSLAGAGNQPQHF	TGTGCCAGCAGCTTAGCGGGAGCAGGCAATCAGCCCCAGCATTTT
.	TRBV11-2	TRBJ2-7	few	CASSLDLGTLYEQYF	TGTGCCAGCAGCTTAGATCTAGGGACACTCTACGAGCAGTACTTC
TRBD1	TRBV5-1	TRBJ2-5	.	CASSLEGQPQETQYF	TGCGCCAGCAGCTTGGAGGGACAGCCACAAGAGACCCAGTACTTC
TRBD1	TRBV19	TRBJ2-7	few	CASSIGTGDYEQYF	TGTGCCAGTAGTATCGGGACAGGGGACTACGAGCAGTACTTC
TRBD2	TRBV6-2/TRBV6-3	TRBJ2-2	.	CASSYGLAGVTGELFF	TGTGCCAGCAGTTACGGTCTAGCGGGAGTAACCGGGGAGCTGTTTTTT
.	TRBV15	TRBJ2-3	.	CATSRSRLEDTQYF	TGTGCCACCAGCAGATCGCGCCTCGAAGATACGCAGTATTTT
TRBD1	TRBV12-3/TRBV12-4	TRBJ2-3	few	CASSYIPGQAPPDTQYF	TGTGCCAGCAGCTACATACCGGGACAGGCCCCCCCAGATACGCAGTATTTT
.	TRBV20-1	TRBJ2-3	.	CSANPYIGTDTQYF	TGCAGTGCTAACCCATATATAGGAACAGATACGCAGTATTTT
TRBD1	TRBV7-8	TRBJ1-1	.	CASSRGTAYTEAFF	TGTGCCAGCAGCCGTGGGACAGCGTACACTGAAGCTTTCTTT
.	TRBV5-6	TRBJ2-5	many	CASSFGFKQAETQYF	TGTGCCAGCAGCTTCGGTTTCAAGCAGGCGGAGACCCAGTACTTC
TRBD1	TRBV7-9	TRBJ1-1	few	CASSSPGGRKSEAFF	TGTGCCAGCAGCTCCCCAGGGGGCAGGAAGTCTGAAGCTTTCTTT
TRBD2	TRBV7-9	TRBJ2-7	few	CATQSSGRAYEQYF	TGTGCCACCCAATCTAGCGGGAGGGCCTACGAGCAGTACTTC
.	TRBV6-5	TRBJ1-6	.	CASSRVDSPLHF	TGTGCCAGCAGCAGGGTAGACTCACCCCTCCACTTT
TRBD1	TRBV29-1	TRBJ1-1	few	CSVKTGGNTEAFF	TGCAGCGTTAAGACAGGGGGCAACACTGAAGCTTTCTTT
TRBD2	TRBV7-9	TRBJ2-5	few	CASSGGGARETQYF	TGTGCCAGCAGCGGCGGGGGGGCCCGGGAGACCCAGTACTTC
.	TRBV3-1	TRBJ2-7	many	CASSQGTLQTTYEQYF	TGTGCCAGCAGCCAAGGGACTCTCCAAACCACCTACGAGCAGTACTTC
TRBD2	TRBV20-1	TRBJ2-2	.	CSAPGLVSGELFF	TGCAGTGCCCCCGGACTAGTATCCGGGGAGCTGTTTTTT
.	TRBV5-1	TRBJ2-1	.	CASSLANYYNEQFF	TGCGCCAGCAGCTTGGCGAATTATTACAATGAGCAGTTCTTC
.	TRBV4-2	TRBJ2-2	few	CASSLAAAGGELFF	TGTGCCAGCAGCCTAGCGGCGGCGGGCGGGGAGCTGTTTTTT
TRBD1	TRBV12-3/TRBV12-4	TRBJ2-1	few	CASSLGGQGANEQFF	TGTGCCAGCAGTTTAGGAGGACAGGGGGCGAATGAGCAGTTCTTC
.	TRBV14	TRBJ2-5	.	CASSPWAPQETQYF	TGTGCCAGCAGCCCGTGGGCCCCACAAGAGACCCAGTACTTC
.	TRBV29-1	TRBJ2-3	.	CSVTEGDTQYF	TGCAGCGTCACCGAGGGAGATACGCAGTATTTT
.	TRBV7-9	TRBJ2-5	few	CASSNVPGSRETQYF	TGTGCCAGCAGCAACGTCCCGGGGTCCCGGGAGACCCAGTACTTC
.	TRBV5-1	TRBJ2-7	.	CASSLTTGFYEQYF	TGCGCCAGCAGCTTGACGACAGGTTTTTACGAGCAGTACTTC
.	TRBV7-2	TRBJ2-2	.	CASSLVPHTGELFF	TGTGCCAGCAGCTTAGTTCCGCACACCGGGGAGCTGTTTTTT
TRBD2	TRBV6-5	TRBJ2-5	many	CASVRDSGGAETQYF	TGTGCCAGCGTTAGGGATAGCGGGGGGGCCGAGACCCAGTACTTC
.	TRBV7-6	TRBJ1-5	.	CASSLARSKSNQPQHF	TGTGCCAGCAGCTTAGCAAGGTCAAAAAGCAATCAGCCCCAGCATTTT
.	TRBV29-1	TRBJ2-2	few	CSVGRRPTGELFF	TGCAGCGTTGGACGGCGACCCACCGGGGAGCTGTTTTTT
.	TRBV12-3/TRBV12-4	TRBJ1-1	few	CASTYRSLNTEAFF	TGTGCCAGCACCTACCGGTCCTTGAACACTGAAGCTTTCTTT
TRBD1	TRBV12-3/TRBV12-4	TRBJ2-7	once	CASSFGTGGEQYF	TGTGCCAGCAGTTTCGGGACAGGGGGCGAGCAGTACTTC
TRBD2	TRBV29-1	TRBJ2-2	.	CSVRGGVAGITGELFF	TGCAGCGTACGGGGTGGAGTAGCGGGAATAACCGGGGAGCTGTTTTTT
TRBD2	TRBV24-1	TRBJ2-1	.	CATSDPLSGRGVSYNEQFF	TGTGCCACCAGTGATCCCCTTAGCGGGAGAGGGGTCTCCTACAATGAGCAGTTCTTC
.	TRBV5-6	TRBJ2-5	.	CASSLRPETQYF	TGTGCCAGCAGCTTGAGGCCAGAGACCCAGTACTTC
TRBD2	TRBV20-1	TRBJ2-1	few	CSATRGGSYNEQFF	TGCAGTGCCACCCGGGGGGGCTCCTACAATGAGCAGTTCTTC
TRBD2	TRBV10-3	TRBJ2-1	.	CAISEGGLSWLF	TGTGCCATCAGTGAGGGGGGACTAAGCTGGCTCTTC
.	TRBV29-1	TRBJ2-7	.	CRLVGCDEQYF	TGCAGACTTGTCGGGTGCGACGAGCAGTACTTC
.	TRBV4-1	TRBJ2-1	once	CASSQAPDSSYNEQFF	TGCGCCAGCAGCCAAGCCCCGGACAGCTCCTACAATGAGCAGTTCTTC
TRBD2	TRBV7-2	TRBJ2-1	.	CASSSRPGLAVNEQFF	TGTGCCAGCAGCTCACGACCGGGACTAGCGGTTAATGAGCAGTTCTTC
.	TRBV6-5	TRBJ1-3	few	CASSYREGSGNTIYF	TGTGCCAGCAGTTATCGGGAGGGATCTGGAAACACCATATATTTT
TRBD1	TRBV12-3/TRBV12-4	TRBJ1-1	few	CASRSGTGGEFTEAFF	TGTGCCAGCAGGTCCGGGACAGGGGGTGAGTTCACTGAAGCTTTCTTT
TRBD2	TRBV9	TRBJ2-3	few	CASSVRAGGNTDTQYF	TGTGCCAGCAGCGTACGCGCGGGGGGAAACACAGATACGCAGTATTTT
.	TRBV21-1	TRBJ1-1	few	CASSTGQAFTEAFF	TGTGCCAGCAGCACGGGACAGGCCTTCACTGAAGCTTTCTTT
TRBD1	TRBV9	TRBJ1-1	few	CASSVGGQSNTEAFF	TGTGCCAGCAGCGTTGGGGGACAGTCGAACACTGAAGCTTTCTTT